This TCR beta chain was recovered during a study of shared clonotypes between healthy human individuals. Findings and limits, study-wide: Sequencing of the sorted subsets was shown by rarefaction to be incomplete despite large depth.

Selected positively for CCR7 and CD45RO-negative, naive CD8 cells excluded terminally differentiated effector memory CD45RA+ cells. For this clone: What it recognizes is unknown.

Assay execution took place at the deep level. The authors split each subset's genomic DNA evenly across several immunoSEQ plates. Method: immunoSEQ multiplex PCR; TCRdb's copy keeps in-frame clones and lacks some. The table has some 1,900,000 clones, less than 95% seen once; the top ten hold 1% to 1.5%. The ends were cut back, 2 bases at V and 1 base at J, with 11 bases in the middle. CDR1 MNHEY and CDR2 SMNVEV come from the germline V gene (reference sequence). This CDR3 contains 16 residues. V is TRBV27 and J is TRBJ2-2; D remains ambiguous. Sequencing was performed on naive CD8+ T cells sorted from blood. The clonotype comes from a man aged 18 to 35 in good health. DNA for the CDR3: TGTGCCAGCAGTTTAAAACTGTCGTTGAACACCGGGGAGCTGTTTTTT. It specifies CASSLKLSLNTGELFF.